This T cell receptor beta chain originates from a study of blood T cells in healthy people across ages. General observations from the study: Versus aged donors, long-lived donors had higher diversity and more naive CD4+ cells.

Next came a second PCR, run for roughly 6 to 11 cycles, which used a sample-barcoded 5' primer along with a J-beta primer mix. TCRdb called the 5' RACE reads again in MiXCR, with one record for every CDR3 protein. The repertoire holds roughly 730,000 distinct CDR3 sequences, with about 56% as singletons. In this sample, this clonotype turned up a few times. Its antigen is unidentified. Germline V gene data show CDR1 as ENHRY and CDR2 as SYGVKD. V was shortened by 5 bases and J by 2 bases, with 17 bases between the two germline ends. The CDR3 is 16 residues long. The origin of this receptor is a middle-aged man in good health. Sequencing was performed on blood. The chain has TRBV10-3 and TRBJ2-3, with D tentatively TRBD2 (6 bases). In nucleotides, the CDR3 is TGTGCCATCAGTCGGGCGGGGCAGACAAACACAGATACGCAGTATTTT. It is translated as CAISRAGQTNTDTQYF.